This T cell receptor beta chain stems from a study of graft-versus-host responses after intestinal transplantation. Study-wide background: Multivisceral, liver-intestinal, or isolated intestinal grafts went to recipients. The study gave all recipients anti-thymocyte globulin induction, then tacrolimus and steroids for about three years. Study findings and constraints: Ileal or blood samples showed some GvH clones first, and such clones were also found in recipient marrow. Levels of circulating GvH clones at their peak were associated with early post-transplant HvG declines.

Concerning this clone: What it binds is not known.

Trimming took 5 bases from V and 1 from J; bases not matched to a gene: 4. CDR1 LGHNT and CDR2 FRNRAP come from the germline V gene. This CDR3 contains 14 residues. Produced via immunoSEQ multiplex PCR; TCRdb's table is partial and in-frame only. Found here are more than 85,000 clones, around 93% of them singletons; the top ten hold less than 0.55%. The chain joins TRBV12-5 to TRBJ1-1, with 7 positions matching TRBD1. The receptor was isolated from a human donor who received an intestinal transplant. The sample was unstimulated CD8+ T cells sorted from spleen or lymph node cells, taken before intestinal transplant. The CDR3 coding sequence is TGTGCTAGTGGTCCCGGGACAGCGAACACTGAAGCTTTCTTT. Amino acids: CASGPGTANTEAFF.